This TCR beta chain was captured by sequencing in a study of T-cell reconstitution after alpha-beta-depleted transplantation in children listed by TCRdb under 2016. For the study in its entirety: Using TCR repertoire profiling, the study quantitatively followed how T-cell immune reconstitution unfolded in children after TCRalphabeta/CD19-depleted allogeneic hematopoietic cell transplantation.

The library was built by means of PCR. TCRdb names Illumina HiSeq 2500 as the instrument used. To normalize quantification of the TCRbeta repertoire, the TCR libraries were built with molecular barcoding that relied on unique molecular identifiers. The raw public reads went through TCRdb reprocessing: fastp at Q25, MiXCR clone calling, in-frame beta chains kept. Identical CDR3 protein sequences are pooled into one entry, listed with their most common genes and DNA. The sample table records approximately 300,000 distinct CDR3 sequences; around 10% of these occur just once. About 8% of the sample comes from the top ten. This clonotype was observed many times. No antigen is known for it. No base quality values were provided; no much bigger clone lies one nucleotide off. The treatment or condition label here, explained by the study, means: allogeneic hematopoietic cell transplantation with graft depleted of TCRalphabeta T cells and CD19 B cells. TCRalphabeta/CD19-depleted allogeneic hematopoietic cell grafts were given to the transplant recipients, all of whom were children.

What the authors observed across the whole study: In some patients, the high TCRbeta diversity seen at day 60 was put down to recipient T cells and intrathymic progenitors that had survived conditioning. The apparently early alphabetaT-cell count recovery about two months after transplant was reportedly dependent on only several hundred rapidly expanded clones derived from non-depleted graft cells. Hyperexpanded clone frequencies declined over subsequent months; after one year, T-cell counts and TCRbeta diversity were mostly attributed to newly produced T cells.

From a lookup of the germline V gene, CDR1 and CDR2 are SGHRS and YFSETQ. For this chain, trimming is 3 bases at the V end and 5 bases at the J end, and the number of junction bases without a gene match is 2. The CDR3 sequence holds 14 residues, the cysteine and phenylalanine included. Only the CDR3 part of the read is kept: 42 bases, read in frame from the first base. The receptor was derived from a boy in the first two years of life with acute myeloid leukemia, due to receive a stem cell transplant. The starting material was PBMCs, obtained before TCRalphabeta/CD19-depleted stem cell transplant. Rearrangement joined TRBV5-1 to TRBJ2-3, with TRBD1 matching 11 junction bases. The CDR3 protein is CASSWTGGEDTQYF. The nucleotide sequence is TGCGCCAGCAGCTGGACAGGGGGCGAAGATACGCAGTATTTT.